This T cell receptor (beta chain) emerged from a study of T cell responses to AZD1222 COVID-19 vaccine (dated by TCRdb to 2020 to 2023). Regarding the research as a whole: A total of roughly 240 trial participants underwent TCR sequencing, of whom some 210 received two doses of AZD1222 and about 26 received two doses of the MenACWY control vaccine. Trial participants were enrolled into age subgroups of 18-55, 56-69 and 70-plus years, which contained about 160, 30 and 59 TCR-sequenced participants, respectively.

The CDR3 regions of human TCRbeta chains were analyzed by immunosequencing. The study's processing was this. Repertoire TCRs were matched against a reference library of SARS-CoV-2-specific TCRs generated with the MIRA antigen-specificity platform. Breadth was defined as the fraction of unique TCRs that were SARS-CoV-2-associated, and depth was defined as the fraction of total T cells that were SARS-CoV-2-associated. Using the MIRA data, each spike-specific TCR was assigned both to the spike region to which the TCR was reactive and to a CD4 or CD8 class. Log10-transformed breadth and depth values were compared by one-way ANOVA with Sidak's multiple comparisons tests. The table comes from immuneACCESS by way of TCRdb, which keeps in-frame sequences with V and J called. Part of the clones is missing from these tables; in studies checked, under half for an unresolved V gene and the rest for unknown reasons. Clone size and the V and J calls come from that table; the DNA yielded D and trimming. Within this sample are 100,000 to 120,000 clones, with about 87% of them counted one time only. The ten largest clones capture 15% of the sample.

Clipping removes 4 bases from V and 0 bases from J, with 2 as the unmatched junction base count. The CDR3, cysteine through phenylalanine, is 15 amino acids long. Only CDR3 DNA remains: 45 bases, in frame from the first base. CDR1 and CDR2 are read off the germline V gene as SNHLY and FYNNEI. For this clone: Its antigen is unknown. No base qualities exist here, and no much larger clone lies one base off it.

In the paper's terms, the time point label means: about 28 days (+/-7) after the second vaccine dose. AZD1222 recipients given second doses at about 4 weeks or at about 12 weeks were pooled, since spike-specific TCR depth and breadth were not found to differ between the two schedules. The vaccinee samples were drawn from two UK trials, COV001 and COV002, one of which was a single-blind randomized controlled phase 2/3 trial testing AZD1222 (ChAdOx1 nCoV-19) in healthy adults. Trial participant PBMC samples were collected at day 0 and day 28 after the second dose for TCRbeta chain sequencing. On the study overall, not on this receptor specifically: Because no day 14 peak-response samples were available, repertoires were characterized only after the peak T cell response. Reportedly, close to half of the unique spike-specific TCRs recognized epitopes lying outside the regions that are mutated in the B.1.351 and B.1.1.7 variants. The whole spike protein was spanned by vaccine-associated CD4 TCRs, and dominant responses were seen in regions 160-218 and 743-854. After two AZD1222 doses, both the breadth and the depth of spike-specific TCRs were significantly higher than at day 0 and than in MenACWY recipients. Participants were mostly white British, with more females than males. The authors suggested clonal diversity may have been underestimated. The 56-69-year group was small, and its depth increase did not reach significance, likely because of low power. Only a handful of AZD1222 recipients were SARS-CoV-2 seropositive at baseline, limiting conclusions about previously exposed vaccinees.

In this chain, TRBV2 is recombined with TRBJ1-4; the central 7 bases match TRBD1. The specimen comprised peripheral blood, sampled 28 days after the second AZD1222 dose. This sequence originates from an adult who received the AZD1222 COVID-19 vaccine. The CDR3 protein sequence reads: CASSGGGATNEKLFF. In nucleotides, the sequence is TGTGCCAGCAGTGGAGGGGGCGCAACTAATGAAAAACTGTTTTTT.